A single sample is the source of the 20 T cell receptor beta chains below, sequenced in a study of shared clonotypes between healthy human individuals (dated by TCRdb to the early 2020s). The library was obtained by the immunoSEQ multiplex PCR assay. TCRdb stores this immuneACCESS table with in-frame sequences only. Part of the clones is absent; in the studies checked, under half of the shortfall reflects unresolved V genes, and no reason is known for the rest. Across this sample there are a few hundred thousand clones, with more than 95% seen only once. The ten largest clones take up about 0.06% of the sample. Sequencing used naive CD4+ T cells sorted from blood. The sample's cell subset or site label, in plain terms: CD45RA+ positively selected. The receptor source for this set is a woman aged 25 to 45 in good health.

This chain joins TRBV19 and TRBJ2-7, with TRBD2 as a possible D gene (6 bases). The CDR3 is 15 amino acids. Deletions cut 3 bases from V and 1 base from J, with 13 bases between. CDR1 and CDR2 (germline): LNHDA, SQIVND (reference sequence). DNA for the CDR3: TGTGCCAGTAGTATCGTTAGCGGATTTTCCTACGAGCAGTACTTC. Translation: CASSIVSGFSYEQYF.

The CDR3 nucleotides read TGTGCCAGCAGTCCAAGACAGAACATGAACACTGAAGCTTTCTTT. Translation: CASSPRQNMNTEAFF. This chain joins TRBV27 and TRBJ1-1; a weak D match, TRBD1 (5 bases). The ends were cut back, 5 bases at V and 0 bases at J, with 13 bases in the middle. Germline V gene lookup returns CDR1 MNHEY and CDR2 SMNVEV (reference sequence). This CDR3 has 15 residues.

V gene TRBV21-1 combines with J gene TRBJ2-5; no check of the table's D call, TRBD2, against the DNA was made. Near its end, the DNA agrees better with TRBJ2-7, so the J call may be wrong. TRBV21-1 is given as a pseudogene. CDR3 length: 16 residues. CDR3 sequence (DNA): TGTGCCAGCAGCAACCTACTAGCGGGAGGTTCGTACGAGCAGTACTTC. It specifies CASSNLLAGGSYEQYF.

V and J are TRBV7-3 and TRBJ2-7; D call uncertain. The V and J ends lost 2 bases and 0 bases respectively, with 5 bases between them. CDR1 is SGHTA, CDR2 FQGTGA, per germline. The CDR3 runs to 13 residues. CDR3 nucleotide sequence: TGTGCCAGCAGCTTAGGTCGCTCCTACGAGCAGTACTTC. As protein: CASSLGRSYEQYF.

V is TRBV7-8 and J is TRBJ2-1; possibly TRBD1 for D (6 bases). The V gene lost 1 base and the J gene lost 1 base, with 14 bases spanning the gap. From germline, CDR1 is SGHVS and CDR2 FQNEAQ. The CDR3 is 17 residues long. DNA for the CDR3: TGTGCCAGCAGCTTAGTGCCCAGGGGAGCATCCTACAATGAGCAGTTCTTC. Its protein is CASSLVPRGASYNEQFF.

The rearrangement links TRBV15 to TRBJ2-1; 8 nucleotides agree with TRBD1. Germline values: CDR1 LNHNV, CDR2 YYDKDF (reference sequence). The length of the CDR3 is 16 residues. V trimming: 0 bases; J trimming: 7 bases; junction bases outside the gene matches: 8. The CDR3 coding sequence is TGTGCCACCAGCAGAGAGGACAGGGCCCCTAGGAATGAGCAGTTCTTC. It specifies CATSREDRAPRNEQFF.

As to this clone: Other DNA sequences of this sample code for an identical CDR3. CDR3 nucleotide sequence: TGTGCCAGCTCACCCGGGAACACTGAAGCTTTCTTT. Translated: CASSPGNTEAFF. J is TRBJ1-1 and V is TRBV18; D is ambiguous. The CDR3 has 12 amino acids. With 3 bases removed from V and 1 base from J, the gap between germline ends came to 3 bases. Germline CDR1 KGHSH, CDR2 LQKENI. Full variable domain (rest looked up from reference TRBV18 and TRBJ1-1): NAGVMQNPRHLVRRRGQEARLRCSPMKGHSHVYWYRQLPEEGLKFMVYLQKENIIDESGMPKERFSAEFPKEGPSILRIQQVVRGDSAAYFCASSPGNTEAFFGQGTRLTVV.

The genes are TRBV28 and TRBJ2-1; D remains ambiguous. The germline V gene has CDR1 MDHEN and CDR2 SYDVKM. This CDR3 region has 14 residues. The V end was cut by 5 bases, the J end by 4 bases, with 12 bases between. CDR3 amino acids: CASSKHSPYNEQFF. The CDR3 coding sequence is TGTGCCAGCAGTAAGCATAGCCCATACAATGAGCAGTTCTTC.

The rearrangement links TRBV29-1 to TRBJ2-1; unclear D gene. Germline CDR1 and CDR2: SQVTM and ANQGSEA. Trimming left V 2 bases short and J 8 bases short, with 13 bases between. The CDR3 runs to 13 residues. This CDR3 reads CSVEPGLGDEQFF. CDR3 bases: TGCAGCGTTGAACCAGGCCTTGGGGATGAGCAGTTCTTC.

As concerns this clone: Other DNA sequences in the same sample also yield this CDR3. The chain is built from TRBV9 and TRBJ2-1, with 9 bases identical to TRBD2. The CDR3 spans 15 residues. Losses at the gene ends were 3 bases for V and 0 bases for J; bases not matched to a gene: 1. Germline V gene data show CDR1 as SGDLS and CDR2 as YYNGEE. The CDR3 spells CASSETSGSYNEQFF. The CDR3 DNA reads as TGTGCCAGCAGCGAGACTAGCGGCTCCTACAATGAGCAGTTCTTC. The full variable domain, with the rest looked up from reference TRBV9 and TRBJ2-1, is DSGVTQTPKHLITATGQRVTLRCSPRSGDLSVYWYQQSLDQGLQFLIQYYNGEERAKGNILERFSAQQFPDLHSELNLSSLELGDSALYFCASSETSGSYNEQFFGPGTRLTVL.

The CDR3 region has the DNA TGTGCCACCCACCCCACCCAGGGCCTAGCTGAGACCCAGTACTTC. Its protein is CATHPTQGLAETQYF. The chain has TRBV28 and TRBJ2-5; D is possibly TRBD1 or TRBD2 (5 bases each). The germline gives CDR1 MDHEN, CDR2 SYDVKM. The CDR3 runs to 15 residues. V shed 10 bases and J shed 5 bases, with 23 bases lying between them.

Turning to this clone: Other nucleotide sequences from this sample produce the same CDR3. V is TRBV5-1 and J is TRBJ2-5; TRBD1 is a possible D gene (5 bases). Trimming cost V 0 bases and J 5 bases, with 8 bases left between them. This CDR3 is built from 13 residues. Germline CDR1 SGHRS, CDR2 YFSETQ. The CDR3 spells CASSLGQFETQYF. CDR3 sequence (DNA): TGCGCCAGCAGCTTGGGACAGTTTGAGACCCAGTACTTC.

The sample holds one count of this clone. The V and J genes are TRBV2 and TRBJ1-5; TRBD1 is a possible D gene (6 bases). This CDR3 comprises 13 residues. Germline lookup yields CDR1 SNHLY and CDR2 FYNNEI. V lost 6 bases to trimming and J lost 5 bases, with 11 bases between them. Written as DNA, the CDR3 is TGTGCCAGCAGCAGACACAGGGATCAGCCCCAGCATTTT. Its translation is CASSRHRDQPQHF.

The V and J genes are TRBV7-7 and TRBJ2-5; 13 bases align to TRBD2. The ends lost 3 bases at V and 4 bases at J; junction bases unmatched: 2. Germline V lookup: CDR1 SSHAT, CDR2 FNYEAQ (reference sequence). This CDR3 has 15 amino acids. The CDR3 region has the DNA TGTGCCAGCAGCTTCGGACTAGCGGGAGCAGAGACCCAGTACTTC. Protein: CASSFGLAGAETQYF. The variable domain in full, with the rest retrieved from reference TRBV7-7 and TRBJ2-5, is GAGVSQSPRYKVTKRGQDVTLRCDPISSHATLYWYQQALGQGPEFLTYFNYEAQPDKSGLPSDRFSAERPEGSISTLTIQRTEQRDSAMYRCASSFGLAGAETQYFGPGTRLLVL.

V and J are TRBV7-2 and TRBJ2-1, with D tentatively TRBD2 (7 bases). The CDR3 spans 16 residues. Trimming stripped 5 bases from V and 7 bases from J, with 21 bases between. Germline CDR1 SGHTA, CDR2 FQGNSA. The CDR3 DNA sequence: TGTGCCAGCAGCAAGGGGGGGACCCCTTCAAGGAATGAGCAGTTCTTC. Its translation is CASSKGGTPSRNEQFF.

V usage is TRBV18 and J usage is TRBJ2-5; 8 nucleotides align to TRBD1. Trimming took 3 bases from V and 5 from J; bases not matched to a gene: 8. This CDR3 has 15 amino acids. Germline V gene sequence: CDR1 KGHSH, CDR2 LQKENI. The CDR3 here is CASSPMTGVGETQYF. The CDR3 nucleotides are TGTGCCAGCTCACCGATGACAGGGGTGGGGGAGACCCAGTACTTC. The full variable domain, in which reference TRBV18 and TRBJ2-5 provide the parts outside the CDR3, is NAGVMQNPRHLVRRRGQEARLRCSPMKGHSHVYWYRQLPEEGLKFMVYLQKENIIDESGMPKERFSAEFPKEGPSILRIQQVVRGDSAAYFCASSPMTGVGETQYFGPGTRLLVL.

The chain links TRBV10-1 to TRBJ2-6; 8 bases line up with TRBD1. Germline loops: CDR1 WNHNN, CDR2 SYGVQD (reference sequence). This CDR3 region has 20 residues. The V segment lost 2 bases and the J segment 0 bases; nucleotides outside the gene matches: 12. This CDR3 is CASSEGPRGQANSGANVLTF. DNA of the CDR3: TGCGCCAGCAGTGAGGGTCCCCGGGGACAGGCCAACTCTGGGGCCAACGTCCTGACTTTC.

The chain combines TRBV5-1 with TRBJ2-3; 7 bases agree with TRBD1. V lost 0 bases and J lost 5; bases outside the gene matches: 3. The CDR3 totals 14 residues. CDR1 and CDR2 from the germline V gene are SGHRS and YFSETQ. The CDR3 is CASSLEQGQDTQYF. In DNA, the CDR3 is TGCGCCAGCAGCTTGGAACAGGGGCAAGATACGCAGTATTTT. The full variable domain, completed using reference TRBV5-1 and TRBJ2-3, is KAGVTQTPRYLIKTRGQQVTLSCSPISGHRSVSWYQQTPGQGLQFLFEYFSETQRNKGNFPGRFSGRQFSNSRSEMNVSTLELGDSALYLCASSLEQGQDTQYFGPGTRLTVL.

The rearrangement joins TRBV18 to TRBJ1-3, with D perhaps TRBD1 (5 bases). This CDR3 comprises 13 residues. CDR1 KGHSH and CDR2 LQKENI come from the germline V gene. V lost 5 bases and J lost 4, with 9 bases in between. CDR3 DNA: TGTGCCAGCTCAGGGGGATCCGGAAACACCATATATTTT. Its translation: CASSGGSGNTIYF. The full variable domain, in which reference TRBV18 and TRBJ1-3 provide the parts outside the CDR3, is NAGVMQNPRHLVRRRGQEARLRCSPMKGHSHVYWYRQLPEEGLKFMVYLQKENIIDESGMPKERFSAEFPKEGPSILRIQQVVRGDSAAYFCASSGGSGNTIYFGEGSWLTVV.

This clone came up once. V usage is TRBV5-1 and J usage is TRBJ2-3; no clear D gene. CDR1 and CDR2 from the germline V gene are SGHRS and YFSETQ. Trimming took off 1 base at V and 6 bases at J, with 12 bases between the two ends. The CDR3 covers 14 residues. The CDR3 here is CASSLTKGRDTQYF. The CDR3 coding sequence is TGCGCCAGCAGCTTGACGAAGGGCCGGGATACGCAGTATTTT. Drawing the rest from reference TRBV5-1 and TRBJ2-3, the complete variable domain is KAGVTQTPRYLIKTRGQQVTLSCSPISGHRSVSWYQQTPGQGLQFLFEYFSETQRNKGNFPGRFSGRQFSNSRSEMNVSTLELGDSALYLCASSLTKGRDTQYFGPGTRLTVL.